The clone carrying this T cell receptor (beta chain) has a handful of counts. Its antigen is unidentified. The data belong to a study of immune heterogeneity within non-small cell lung tumors. Points from the study as a whole: Local T-cell clonality was recorded as moderately but significantly correlated with local tumor mutational burden, with R around 0.34.

Bulk tumor genomic DNA (approximately 570 ng per sample) served as template. The authors collected several far-apart biopsies from each primary tumor during surgery. These patients got curative surgery after being newly diagnosed with untreated non-small cell lung cancer. TCR beta CDR3 was amplified by multiplex PCR using 32 V and 13 J primers. TCRdb called the multiplex PCR reads again in MiXCR, with one record for every CDR3 protein. The sample lists roughly 9,900 distinct CDR3 sequences, 25% to 35% occurring once. The TCR originated in a woman aged 55 to 70 with non-small cell lung cancer. Sequencing was performed on lung tumor tissue.

The CDR3 reads CASSAGFGETQYF. The CDR3 DNA follows: TGTGCCAGTAGTGCGGGGTTTGGGGAGACCCAGTACTTC. J is TRBJ2-5 and V is TRBV19; possible D gene TRBD2, 6 bases. V lost 5 bases to trimming and J lost 5 bases, with 12 bases between them. Germline assignment: CDR1 LNHDA and CDR2 SQIVND (reference sequence). The CDR3 runs to 13 residues.